These 27 T cell receptor beta chains were all obtained from the same sample, sequenced in a study of blood T cell repertoires in COVID-19. Profiling relied on immunoSEQ multiplex PCR, and the TCRdb table lists in-frame clones only, not all of them. The data contain about 90,000 clones, about 89% of them singletons. Sequenced input: peripheral blood. The receptors derive from a woman in her 70s with acute or convalescent COVID-19.

J is TRBJ2-7 and V is TRBV6-6; 10 nucleotides align to TRBD1. V shed 0 bases and J 3 bases; nucleotides not matched to a gene: 5. CDR1 is MNHNY, CDR2 SVGAGI, per germline (reference sequence). CDR3 length equals 16 residues. CDR3 sequence (DNA): TGTGCCAGCAGTTACTCCGTCGGGACAGGGGACTACGAGCAGTACTTC. As protein: CASSYSVGTGDYEQYF.

This chain connects TRBV28 to TRBJ1-1; 7 positions agree with TRBD1. The ends lost 6 bases at V and 3 bases at J; junction bases unmatched: 4. The CDR3 spans 13 residues. Germline values: CDR1 MDHEN, CDR2 SYDVKM. The CDR3 nucleotides are TGTGCCAGCAGGCAGGGGGGAGACACTGAAGCTTTCTTT. It encodes CASRQGGDTEAFF.

This rearrangement joins TRBV28 to TRBJ2-7; the match to TRBD2 covers 13 bases. Trimming removed 6 bases from V and 2 bases from J; junction bases left unmatched: 4. In germline, CDR1 is MDHEN, CDR2 SYDVKM. The length of the CDR3 is 15 residues. CDR3 residues: CASSRTSGRAYEQYF. CDR3 coding DNA: TGTGCCAGCAGCCGCACTAGCGGGAGGGCCTACGAGCAGTACTTC.

This clone was observed a few times. The chain has TRBV28 and TRBJ1-3, with unresolved D. CDR3 length: 14 residues. The ends were cut back, 5 bases at V and 2 bases at J, with 10 bases in the middle. In germline, CDR1 is MDHEN, CDR2 SYDVKM. The CDR3 protein is CASSAQRAGNTIYF. CDR3 DNA sequence: TGTGCCAGCAGTGCCCAGAGGGCTGGAAACACCATATATTTT.

V usage is TRBV29-1 and J usage is TRBJ2-1; possibly TRBD1 for D (5 bases). This CDR3 contains 13 residues. The germline V gene encodes CDR1 SQVTM and CDR2 ANQGSEA. The ends were cut back, 1 base at V and 2 bases at J, with 6 bases in the middle. The CDR3 loop reads CSVEGQTYNEQFF. For the CDR3, the DNA is TGCAGCGTTGAAGGACAGACCTACAATGAGCAGTTCTTC.

V is TRBV5-1 and J is TRBJ2-2, with TRBD1 identical over 10 bases. CDR3 size: 17 residues. Germline lookup yields CDR1 SGHRS and CDR2 YFSETQ. The J segment lost 5 bases and the V segment lost 3 bases, leaving 10 bases of the junction unmatched. Here the CDR3 DNA reads TGCGCCAGCAGCTCGTCCCGGGACAGGGGAGGGACCGGGGAGCTGTTTTTT. Encoded protein: CASSSSRDRGGTGELFF.

The chain uses TRBV18 and TRBJ1-1; 9 bases align to TRBD1. Trimming cost V 5 bases and J 11 bases; bases outside gene matches: 3. Germline V gene data show CDR1 as KGHSH and CDR2 as LQKENI. There are 11 residues in the CDR3. The DNA of the CDR3 is TGTGCCAGCTCAACCGACAGGGGGGCTTTCTTT. It specifies CASSTDRGAFF.

Concerning this clone itself: This sample also contains other DNA sequences that code for the same CDR3. V gene TRBV19 combines with J gene TRBJ1-4; TRBD1 aligns across 7 bases. Germline assignment: CDR1 LNHDA and CDR2 SQIVND (reference sequence). This CDR3 comprises 15 residues. With V trimmed by 6 bases and J by 0 bases, 4 bases remained unmatched. The CDR3 reads CASSGTAATNEKLFF. DNA for the CDR3: TGTGCCAGTAGCGGGACAGCTGCAACTAATGAAAAACTGTTTTTT.

The J gene is TRBJ2-5, the V gene TRBV23-1, with 8 bases aligning to TRBD1. TRBV23-1 qualifies as an ORF whose function is uncertain. The CDR3 length is 15 residues. V was pared by 4 bases and J by 5 bases, with 9 bases of the junction left unmatched. Here the CDR3 DNA reads TGCGCCAGCAGTCCGTCCAGGGGGCGCAGGGAGACCCAGTACTTC. Its protein product is CASSPSRGRRETQYF.

The CDR3 sequence: CASSQDRQGHFPLHF. The DNA of the CDR3 is TGTGCCAGCAGCCAAGATCGACAGGGCCATTTCCCCCTCCACTTT. This chain links TRBV3-1 (or the pseudogene TRBV3-2) with TRBJ1-6; 7 bases line up with TRBD1. The CDR3 covers 15 residues. The germline gives CDR1 LGHDT, CDR2 YNNKEL (reference sequence). Trimming removed 0 bases from V and 13 bases from J; junction bases left unmatched: 9.

V and J are TRBV7-2 and TRBJ1-3; D is undetermined. CDR1 is SGHTA and CDR2 is FQGNSA in the germline V gene. The CDR3 covers 12 residues. Trimming cost V 6 bases and J 6 bases, with 9 bases left between them. The DNA for the CDR3 is TGTGCCAGCAGTTTGGGCCTAAACACCATATATTTT. Protein sequence: CASSLGLNTIYF.

A single count supports this clone. V is TRBV6-5 and J is TRBJ1-1, with TRBD1 as a possible D gene (6 bases). Trimming stripped 4 bases from V and 1 base from J, with 7 bases between. Germline V gene sequence: CDR1 MNHEY, CDR2 SVGAGI. The CDR3 consists of 13 residues. The CDR3 region is CASSLTGNTEAFF. For the CDR3, the DNA is TGTGCCAGCAGTTTGACAGGGAACACTGAAGCTTTCTTT.

The chain carries TRBV25-1 and TRBJ2-2; 12 bases are a match to TRBD2. The V gene's germline CDR1 is MGHDK and CDR2 SYGVNS. Losses at the gene ends were 6 bases for V and 5 bases for J; bases not matched to a gene: 7. The CDR3 consists of 16 residues. The CDR3 DNA follows: TGTGCCAGCAGGACTAGCGGGAGAGGTAGGACCGGGGAGCTGTTTTTT. Amino acids: CASRTSGRGRTGELFF.

The genes are TRBV7-2 and TRBJ2-5, with TRBD2 matching over 9 bases. This CDR3 comprises 16 residues. Germline assignment: CDR1 SGHTA and CDR2 FQGNSA. V was pared by 4 bases and J by 4 bases, with 10 bases of the junction left unmatched. The CDR3 sequence is CASSSWGGLAGETQYF. The CDR3 bases are TGTGCCAGCAGCTCATGGGGGGGACTAGCTGGAGAGACCCAGTACTTC.

This chain uses TRBV3-1 (or the pseudogene TRBV3-2) with TRBJ1-4; 9 bases agree with TRBD1. Germline lookup yields CDR1 LGHDT and CDR2 YNNKEL (reference sequence). The CDR3 extends over 14 amino acids. Trimming at V came to 4 bases and at J to 11 bases, leaving 8 bases not matched to a gene. CDR3 region: CASSPARDRVKLFF. Written as DNA, the CDR3 is TGTGCCAGCAGCCCAGCCCGGGACAGGGTCAAACTGTTTTTT.

The chain employs TRBV29-1 and TRBJ2-1; 10 bases agree with TRBD2. The CDR3 is 18 amino acids. Germline V gene sequence: CDR1 SQVTM, CDR2 ANQGSEA. Trimming cost V 0 bases and J 4 bases; bases outside gene matches: 12. Written as DNA, the CDR3 is TGCAGCGTTGAAGATCCTGTGGGGGCTAGCGGGAGTTACAATGAGCAGTTCTTC. Protein product: CSVEDPVGASGSYNEQFF.

V and J are TRBV18 and TRBJ1-5; D possibly corresponds to TRBD1 (5 bases). The germline gives CDR1 KGHSH, CDR2 LQKENI. The CDR3 has 15 amino acids. Deletions cut 0 bases from V and 6 bases from J, with 12 bases between. The CDR3 reads CASSPPTAKFQPQHF. In DNA form, the CDR3 reads TGTGCCAGCTCACCACCGACAGCGAAATTTCAGCCCCAGCATTTT.

The genes are TRBV28 and TRBJ2-5, with 9 bases matching TRBD1. The CDR3 totals 16 residues. V trimming: 3 bases; J trimming: 2 bases; junction bases outside the gene matches: 7. Germline loops: CDR1 MDHEN, CDR2 SYDVKM. The CDR3 DNA reads as TGTGCCAGCAGTTTTGGCGGGACAGGGAATCAAGAGACCCAGTACTTC. Translating gives CASSFGGTGNQETQYF.

The chain is built from TRBV5-6 and TRBJ1-1, with 9 bases lining up with TRBD1. This CDR3 contains 13 residues. Germline V gives CDR1 SGHDT, CDR2 YYEEEE. With 5 bases clipped from V and 1 base from J, the junction kept 0 bases outside the gene matches. Written as DNA, the CDR3 is TGTGCCAGCAGGGGACAGGGGAACACTGAAGCTTTCTTT. This translates into CASRGQGNTEAFF.

The chain recombines TRBV6-6 with TRBJ2-7; TRBD2 is a possible D gene (6 bases). This CDR3 is built from 15 residues. CDR1 MNHNY and CDR2 SVGAGI come from the germline V gene (reference sequence). Trimming cost V 0 bases and J 1 base, with 10 bases left between them. This chain's CDR3 is CASSYSGTGSYEQYF. CDR3 bases: TGTGCCAGCAGTTACTCGGGGACTGGGTCCTACGAGCAGTACTTC.

The chain couples TRBV24-1 to TRBJ1-3; D unresolved. The CDR3 extends over 14 amino acids. Germline loops: CDR1 KGHDR, CDR2 SFDVKD. Trimming cost V 3 bases and J 3 bases, with 8 bases left between them. CDR3 region: CATSDRRFGNTIYF. CDR3 DNA sequence: TGTGCCACCAGTGATAGGCGGTTTGGAAACACCATATATTTT.

This chain connects TRBV11-2 to TRBJ1-2; D is uncertain. CDR3 length: 15 amino acids. Germline values: CDR1 SGHAT, CDR2 FQNNGV. V lost 1 base, J lost 8 bases, and 17 bases lay in between. CDR3 in amino acids: CASSLAGENLIGYTF. CDR3 bases: TGTGCCAGCAGCTTAGCTGGGGAGAATCTCATCGGCTACACCTTC.

This clone was picked up a small number of times. The chain joins TRBV11-3 to TRBJ2-7, with TRBD2 as a possible D gene (6 bases). CDR1 is SGHNT, CDR2 YENEEA, per germline. The CDR3 is 14 amino acids. V was pared by 4 bases and J by 3 bases, with 13 bases between. This CDR3 reads CASSSGLQDYEQYF. The CDR3 nucleotides read TGTGCCAGCAGCTCGGGACTCCAAGACTACGAGCAGTACTTC.

This clone appeared once. The chain carries TRBV5-1 and TRBJ2-7, with 9 bases lining up with TRBD1. V lost 3 bases and J lost 12; bases outside the gene matches: 4. Germline CDR1 SGHRS, CDR2 YFSETQ. There are 11 residues in the CDR3. The CDR3 here is CASSWTDRGYV. Here the CDR3 DNA reads TGCGCCAGCAGCTGGACGGACAGGGGGTACGTC.

The V gene is TRBV27, the J gene TRBJ2-2, with 10 bases lining up with TRBD2. CDR1 and CDR2 (germline): MNHEY, SMNVEV (reference sequence). CDR3 size: 16 residues. The junction had 10 bases not matched to a gene; V was cut back by 7 bases and J by 5 bases. CDR3 protein: CASTWLAGVGTGELFF. In nucleotides, the CDR3 is TGTGCCAGCACTTGGCTAGCGGGAGTGGGAACCGGGGAGCTGTTTTTT.

This clone was recorded once. This chain uses TRBV10-3 with TRBJ2-7; 9 bases are a match to TRBD1. The CDR3 runs 14 residues. Trimming removed 8 bases from V and 4 bases from J; junction bases left unmatched: 9. The germline V gene has CDR1 ENHRY and CDR2 SYGVKD. The CDR3 loop is CAIRSGTGSYEQYF. CDR3 sequence (DNA): TGTGCCATCCGCTCCGGGACAGGGAGTTACGAGCAGTACTTC.

The rearrangement links TRBV5-1 to TRBJ1-1; 8 positions agree with TRBD1. The length of the CDR3 is 12 residues. The V and J ends lost 4 bases and 4 bases, in that order; junction bases with no gene match: 0. Germline V lookup: CDR1 SGHRS, CDR2 YFSETQ. The CDR3 sequence is CASSDRGTEAFF. CDR3 bases: TGCGCCAGCAGCGACAGGGGCACTGAAGCTTTCTTT. The entire variable domain, with the rest obtained from reference TRBV5-1 and TRBJ1-1, is as follows: KAGVTQTPRYLIKTRGQQVTLSCSPISGHRSVSWYQQTPGQGLQFLFEYFSETQRNKGNFPGRFSGRQFSNSRSEMNVSTLELGDSALYLCASSDRGTEAFFGQGTRLTVV.